The rows below give T cell receptor beta chains drawn from one sample of a study of control samples from healthy donors and cancer patients. Method: immunoSEQ multiplex PCR; TCRdb's copy keeps in-frame clones and lacks some. The table shows some 35,000 clones, with roughly 92% occurring only once. What was sequenced was PBMCs. Source of these receptors: a man between 40 and 49 years old with colorectal cancer. Each CDR3 is given with its conserved first and last residue. A D gene is named only where the DNA matches it firmly. Only some rows state a clone size, as once, few, many or a class for expanded clones.

D gene: .
clone size: .
J gene: TRBJ2-3
V gene: TRBV9
CDR3 DNA: TGTGCCAGCAGCGTAGCTCTGGATACAGATACGCAGTATTTT
CDR3 protein: CASSVALDTDTQYF

D gene: .
clone size: .
J gene: TRBJ1-3
V gene: TRBV3-1/TRBV3-2
CDR3 DNA: TGTGCCAGCAGCCCGGACAGCTCTGGAAACACCATATATTTT
CDR3 protein: CASSPDSSGNTIYF

D gene: TRBD1
clone size: .
J gene: TRBJ2-2
V gene: TRBV5-1
CDR3 DNA: TGCGCCAGCAGCGGAACAGGGGGAAACACCGGGGAGCTGTTTTTT
CDR3 protein: CASSGTGGNTGELFF

D gene: .
clone size: .
J gene: TRBJ1-1
V gene: TRBV5-1
CDR3 DNA: TGCGCCAGCAGTCCCGATGGTCGGGGGACTGAAGCTTTCTTT
CDR3 protein: CASSPDGRGTEAFF

D gene: .
clone size: .
J gene: TRBJ1-3
V gene: TRBV6-6
CDR3 DNA: TGTGCCAGCAGTTACTCATCTGGAAACACCATATATTTT
CDR3 protein: CASSYSSGNTIYF

D gene: .
clone size: .
J gene: TRBJ1-3
V gene: TRBV2
CDR3 DNA: TGTGCCAGCAGTGATTTACGGGGCAACACCATATATTTT
CDR3 protein: CASSDLRGNTIYF

D gene: .
clone size: .
J gene: TRBJ1-3
V gene: TRBV7-2
CDR3 DNA: TGTGCCAGCAGCCCCCGTGGGGGAACTGGAAACACCATATATTTT
CDR3 protein: CASSPRGGTGNTIYF

D gene: .
clone size: few
J gene: TRBJ1-2
V gene: TRBV6-1
CDR3 DNA: TGTGCCAGCAGTGAAGGAGGGTACGGACTCTCTATGACGTATGGCTACACCTTC
CDR3 protein: CASSEGGYGLSMTYGYTF

D gene: .
clone size: .
J gene: TRBJ1-2
V gene: TRBV2
CDR3 DNA: TGTGCCAGCAGTGAAGAGGCGGCCACCCGCTATGGCTACACCTTC
CDR3 protein: CASSEEAATRYGYTF

D gene: .
clone size: few
J gene: TRBJ1-1
V gene: TRBV10-2
CDR3 DNA: TGCGCCAGCAGTGAGTCCAAAGGGGGCACTGAAGCTTTCTTT
CDR3 protein: CASSESKGGTEAFF

D gene: .
clone size: once
J gene: TRBJ1-2
V gene: TRBV2
CDR3 DNA: TGTGCCAGCAGTCTCATTATAAAGCAAGCTAACTATGGCTACACCTTC
CDR3 protein: CASSLIIKQANYGYTF

D gene: .
clone size: once
J gene: TRBJ1-5
V gene: TRBV5-6
CDR3 DNA: TGTGCCAGCAGCTTCTTCAGACGCAATCAGCCCCAGCATTTT
CDR3 protein: CASSFFRRNQPQHF

D gene: TRBD1
clone size: .
J gene: TRBJ1-3
V gene: TRBV7-2
CDR3 DNA: TGTGCCAGCAGCCCTGGGACAGCCAGAAACACCATATATTTT
CDR3 protein: CASSPGTARNTIYF

D gene: .
clone size: .
J gene: TRBJ2-3
V gene: TRBV5-4
CDR3 DNA: TGTGCCAGCAGCTCATGGTCAGATACGCAGTATTTT
CDR3 protein: CASSSWSDTQYF

D gene: .
clone size: .
J gene: TRBJ1-2
V gene: TRBV6-5
CDR3 DNA: TGTGCCAGCAGTACCCTCGTGGGCTATGGCTACACCTTC
CDR3 protein: CASSTLVGYGYTF

D gene: .
clone size: once
J gene: TRBJ2-1
V gene: TRBV7-9
CDR3 DNA: TGTGCCAGCAGCTTAGGTCCGGGGAGCTCCTACAATGAGCAGTTCTTC
CDR3 protein: CASSLGPGSSYNEQFF

D gene: .
clone size: .
J gene: TRBJ1-4
V gene: TRBV6-5
CDR3 DNA: TGTGCCAGCAGTTACTCAGGAAGGGAAAAACTGTTTTTT
CDR3 protein: CASSYSGREKLFF

D gene: .
clone size: .
J gene: TRBJ1-1
V gene: TRBV5-1
CDR3 DNA: TGCGCCAGCAGCGCGGACCCAACTCAGGGGACTGAAGCTTTCTTT
CDR3 protein: CASSADPTQGTEAFF

D gene: TRBD1
clone size: .
J gene: TRBJ2-7
V gene: TRBV2
CDR3 DNA: TGTGCCAGTGACCGACAGGGATCCTACGAGCAGTACTTC
CDR3 protein: CASDRQGSYEQYF

D gene: .
clone size: .
J gene: TRBJ2-5
V gene: TRBV29-1
CDR3 DNA: TGCAGCGTGCGTGAAGGGGAAGAGACCCAGTACTTC
CDR3 protein: CSVREGEETQYF

D gene: TRBD2
clone size: once
J gene: TRBJ2-1
V gene: TRBV7-3
CDR3 DNA: TGTGCCAGCAGAGCGACTAGCGGTCGGGGTGAGCAGTTCTTC
CDR3 protein: CASRATSGRGEQFF

D gene: .
clone size: .
J gene: TRBJ1-5
V gene: TRBV3-1/TRBV3-2
CDR3 DNA: TGTGCCAGCAGCCAAGACAGAACACAGCCCCAGCATTTT
CDR3 protein: CASSQDRTQPQHF

D gene: TRBD2
clone size: .
J gene: TRBJ2-2
V gene: TRBV7-3
CDR3 DNA: TGTGCCAGCAGCTCGGGACTAGCGGGGGGGCGAACCGGGGAGCTGTTTTTT
CDR3 protein: CASSSGLAGGRTGELFF

D gene: .
clone size: .
J gene: TRBJ2-7
V gene: TRBV15
CDR3 DNA: TGTGCCACCAGCAGAGATCCTGCGGGGGCATACTCCTACGAGCAGTACTTC
CDR3 protein: CATSRDPAGAYSYEQYF

D gene: .
clone size: .
J gene: TRBJ1-2
V gene: TRBV11-1
CDR3 DNA: TGTGCCAGCAGCTTAGCCGAAATGAACGGTGGCTACACCTTC
CDR3 protein: CASSLAEMNGGYTF

D gene: TRBD2
clone size: .
J gene: TRBJ2-3
V gene: TRBV5-1
CDR3 DNA: TGCGCCAGCAGCTTGGAGGCTAGCGGGGGAGGGGATACGCAGTATTTT
CDR3 protein: CASSLEASGGGDTQYF

D gene: TRBD1
clone size: .
J gene: TRBJ1-3
V gene: TRBV18
CDR3 DNA: TGTGCCAGCTCACAACGCCGACAGGGCGAATCTGGAAACACCATATATTTT
CDR3 protein: CASSQRRQGESGNTIYF

D gene: .
clone size: once
J gene: TRBJ2-5
V gene: TRBV5-4
CDR3 DNA: TGTGCCAGCAGCTTGAAGAGTGCGGGCCAAGAGACCCAGTACTTC
CDR3 protein: CASSLKSAGQETQYF

D gene: .
clone size: .
J gene: TRBJ2-5
V gene: TRBV11-2
CDR3 DNA: TGTGCCAGCAGCTTAGATCTGACTGCTCGGACCCAGTACTTC
CDR3 protein: CASSLDLTARTQYF

D gene: .
clone size: few
J gene: TRBJ2-1
V gene: TRBV3-1/TRBV3-2
CDR3 DNA: TGTGCCAGCAGCCAATCTTTGGGGGGGGGCAGGTACAATGAGCAGTTCTTC
CDR3 protein: CASSQSLGGGRYNEQFF

D gene: .
clone size: .
J gene: TRBJ2-1
V gene: TRBV7-2
CDR3 DNA: TGTGCCAGCAGCTTATTAAGTGGGGGTATAGGAAGTGAGCAGTTCTTC
CDR3 protein: CASSLLSGGIGSEQFF

D gene: .
clone size: .
J gene: TRBJ2-3
V gene: TRBV29-1
CDR3 DNA: TGCAGCGTTGGGCTCGGGGGAACAGATACGCAGTATTTT
CDR3 protein: CSVGLGGTDTQYF

D gene: .
clone size: .
J gene: TRBJ2-7
V gene: TRBV5-6
CDR3 DNA: TGTGCCAGCAGCTCTAACACGGGGAACGAGCAGTACTTC
CDR3 protein: CASSSNTGNEQYF

D gene: .
clone size: .
J gene: TRBJ1-1
V gene: TRBV5-1
CDR3 DNA: TGCGCCAGCAGTTTGATGGAGAACACTGAAGCTTTCTTT
CDR3 protein: CASSLMENTEAFF

D gene: .
clone size: .
J gene: TRBJ2-2
V gene: TRBV4-2
CDR3 DNA: TGTGCCAGCAGCCCCTCCCAGAGGGGGGAGCTGTTTTTT
CDR3 protein: CASSPSQRGELFF

D gene: .
clone size: .
J gene: TRBJ2-3
V gene: TRBV7-9
CDR3 DNA: TGTGCCAGCAGCTTAGCCCGCCATACGCAGTATTTT
CDR3 protein: CASSLARHTQYF

D gene: .
clone size: .
J gene: TRBJ1-5
V gene: TRBV18
CDR3 DNA: TGTGCCAGCTCACCCCAGAGGGGTAATCAGCCCCAGCATTTT
CDR3 protein: CASSPQRGNQPQHF

D gene: TRBD2
clone size: once
J gene: TRBJ2-2
V gene: TRBV5-1
CDR3 DNA: TGCGCCAGCAGCTTGGAAACTAGCGGGGAGAACACCGGGGAGCTGTTTTTT
CDR3 protein: CASSLETSGENTGELFF

D gene: TRBD1
clone size: few
J gene: TRBJ2-7
V gene: TRBV10-1
CDR3 DNA: TGCGCCAGCAGTAATACGGGACAGATTTCCAACGAGCAGTACTTC
CDR3 protein: CASSNTGQISNEQYF

D gene: .
clone size: .
J gene: TRBJ2-7
V gene: TRBV18
CDR3 DNA: TGTGCCAGCTCACCACAGAGGAACGAGCAGTACTTC
CDR3 protein: CASSPQRNEQYF

D gene: TRBD2
clone size: .
J gene: TRBJ2-1
V gene: TRBV10-2
CDR3 DNA: TGCGCCAGCAGTGAGCTGGCGGGGGGGGTCAATGAGCAGTTCTTC
CDR3 protein: CASSELAGGVNEQFF

D gene: .
clone size: .
J gene: TRBJ2-1
V gene: TRBV3-1/TRBV3-2
CDR3 DNA: TGTGCCAGCAGCCAAGACGGGACCCTATCCAAGGAGCAGTTCTTC
CDR3 protein: CASSQDGTLSKEQFF

D gene: TRBD2
clone size: .
J gene: TRBJ2-1
V gene: TRBV19
CDR3 DNA: TGTGCCAGTAGAAAACTAGCGGGGGGAACCTACAATGAGCAGTTCTTC
CDR3 protein: CASRKLAGGTYNEQFF

D gene: TRBD1
clone size: .
J gene: TRBJ1-5
V gene: TRBV3-1/TRBV3-2
CDR3 DNA: TGTGCCAGCAGCCAAGTGCAGGGGGATCAGCCCCAGCATTTT
CDR3 protein: CASSQVQGDQPQHF

D gene: TRBD1
clone size: few
J gene: TRBJ1-6
V gene: TRBV12-5
CDR3 DNA: TGTGCTAGTGGTTCGACAGGGAGCTCCTATAATTCACCCCTCCACTTT
CDR3 protein: CASGSTGSSYNSPLHF

D gene: TRBD1
clone size: few
J gene: TRBJ1-2
V gene: TRBV19
CDR3 DNA: TGTGCCAGTAGTATTTGGGCAGGGGGCTCGTATGGCTACACCTTC
CDR3 protein: CASSIWAGGSYGYTF

D gene: .
clone size: .
J gene: TRBJ2-7
V gene: TRBV5-1
CDR3 DNA: TGCGCCAGCAGCCCGAGGGACACGACGGACTACGAGCAGTACTTC
CDR3 protein: CASSPRDTTDYEQYF

D gene: .
clone size: .
J gene: TRBJ2-2
V gene: TRBV5-4
CDR3 DNA: TGTGCCAGCAGCTTCCAGGTAGCCGGGGAGCTGTTTTTT
CDR3 protein: CASSFQVAGELFF

D gene: TRBD1
clone size: .
J gene: TRBJ1-1
V gene: TRBV2
CDR3 DNA: TGTGCCAGCGTAAGACAGGGGCCCACTGAAGCTTTCTTT
CDR3 protein: CASVRQGPTEAFF

D gene: TRBD2
clone size: .
J gene: TRBJ2-7
V gene: TRBV6-5
CDR3 DNA: TGTGCCAGCAGACCAGCGGGGAGCTCCTACGAGCAGTACTTC
CDR3 protein: CASRPAGSSYEQYF

D gene: .
clone size: .
J gene: TRBJ2-3
V gene: TRBV27
CDR3 DNA: TGTGCCAGCAGTTTAAGAGTTCCCCTTCTGGCGGATACGCAGTATTTT
CDR3 protein: CASSLRVPLLADTQYF

D gene: TRBD2
clone size: .
J gene: TRBJ2-7
V gene: TRBV6-5
CDR3 DNA: TGTGCCAGCAGCGCGGGGGGGTTGGGTTCCTACGAGCAGTACTTC
CDR3 protein: CASSAGGLGSYEQYF

D gene: .
clone size: .
J gene: TRBJ2-3
V gene: TRBV6-2/TRBV6-3
CDR3 DNA: TGTGCCAGCAGTTACTCGCTGTGGGGGGCAGCGGATACGCAGTATTTT
CDR3 protein: CASSYSLWGAADTQYF

D gene: TRBD1
clone size: .
J gene: TRBJ2-2
V gene: TRBV5-1
CDR3 DNA: TGCGCCAGCAGCTTGGGGGACAGGAACACCGGGGAGCTGTTTTTT
CDR3 protein: CASSLGDRNTGELFF

D gene: .
clone size: .
J gene: TRBJ1-4
V gene: TRBV6-1
CDR3 DNA: TGTGCCAGCAGTGAACCGGGGGGGGCGCAGGTAAAACTGTTTTTT
CDR3 protein: CASSEPGGAQVKLFF

D gene: .
clone size: .
J gene: TRBJ2-7
V gene: TRBV3-1/TRBV3-2
CDR3 DNA: TGTGCCAGCAGCCAAGATAGCCGCGGCTACGAGCAGTACTTC
CDR3 protein: CASSQDSRGYEQYF

D gene: .
clone size: once
J gene: TRBJ1-2
V gene: TRBV5-6
CDR3 DNA: TGTGCCAGCAGCCCTGACGTAGGACCCGGGGTTGGCTACACCTTC
CDR3 protein: CASSPDVGPGVGYTF

D gene: .
clone size: .
J gene: TRBJ1-5
V gene: TRBV29-1
CDR3 DNA: TGCAGCGTCTCGGACAGCGGCAATCAGCCCCAGCATTTT
CDR3 protein: CSVSDSGNQPQHF

D gene: .
clone size: .
J gene: TRBJ2-2
V gene: TRBV10-2
CDR3 DNA: TGCGCCAGCAGCGCAGGGTTGGGCGCCGGGGAGCTGTTTTTT
CDR3 protein: CASSAGLGAGELFF

D gene: TRBD1
clone size: .
J gene: TRBJ1-2
V gene: TRBV7-9
CDR3 DNA: TGTGCCAGCAGCTTTCGACAGGGAACGATTCCCTATGGCTACACCTTC
CDR3 protein: CASSFRQGTIPYGYTF